This T cell receptor beta chain was obtained from a study of CD4 T cells in relation to SARS-CoV-2 and coronaviruses. Study details: PBMCs were cultured with antigen for around nine days before TCR beta sequencing. Study conclusions and caveats: Roughly 69% of donors had memory CD4+ clonotypes crossrecognizing SARS-CoV-2 and common cold coronavirus spike.

Turning to this clone: Antigen unknown.

The length of the CDR3 is 16 residues. The germline V gene encodes CDR1 SGHAT and CDR2 FQNNGV. The V end was cut by 5 bases, the J end by 4 bases, with 17 bases between. Generated by immunoSEQ multiplex PCR, the TCRdb table keeps only in-frame clones and is missing some. The data contain about 24,000 clones, roughly 80% of them seen just once; the ten biggest clones take up 12%. Unexposed donor CD4+ T cells date from 2011-2018, before the COVID-19 pandemic. The cells were cultured for around ten days before CD4+ T cells were isolated. Cells permitting, SARS-CoV-2 S/N and four cold-coronavirus spikes were tested on unexposed-donor CD4+ T cells. Half the medium was replaced with IL-2 medium on days 3 and 7.

The V gene is TRBV11-2, the J gene TRBJ2-2, with no clear D. This TCR came from a human donor in good health. Sequenced material: CD4+ T cells from PBMCs, cultured in vitro. Written as DNA, the CDR3 is TGTGCCAGCAGCCCCTCCATGACTGGATCCACCGGGGAGCTGTTTTTT. Protein product: CASSPSMTGSTGELFF.